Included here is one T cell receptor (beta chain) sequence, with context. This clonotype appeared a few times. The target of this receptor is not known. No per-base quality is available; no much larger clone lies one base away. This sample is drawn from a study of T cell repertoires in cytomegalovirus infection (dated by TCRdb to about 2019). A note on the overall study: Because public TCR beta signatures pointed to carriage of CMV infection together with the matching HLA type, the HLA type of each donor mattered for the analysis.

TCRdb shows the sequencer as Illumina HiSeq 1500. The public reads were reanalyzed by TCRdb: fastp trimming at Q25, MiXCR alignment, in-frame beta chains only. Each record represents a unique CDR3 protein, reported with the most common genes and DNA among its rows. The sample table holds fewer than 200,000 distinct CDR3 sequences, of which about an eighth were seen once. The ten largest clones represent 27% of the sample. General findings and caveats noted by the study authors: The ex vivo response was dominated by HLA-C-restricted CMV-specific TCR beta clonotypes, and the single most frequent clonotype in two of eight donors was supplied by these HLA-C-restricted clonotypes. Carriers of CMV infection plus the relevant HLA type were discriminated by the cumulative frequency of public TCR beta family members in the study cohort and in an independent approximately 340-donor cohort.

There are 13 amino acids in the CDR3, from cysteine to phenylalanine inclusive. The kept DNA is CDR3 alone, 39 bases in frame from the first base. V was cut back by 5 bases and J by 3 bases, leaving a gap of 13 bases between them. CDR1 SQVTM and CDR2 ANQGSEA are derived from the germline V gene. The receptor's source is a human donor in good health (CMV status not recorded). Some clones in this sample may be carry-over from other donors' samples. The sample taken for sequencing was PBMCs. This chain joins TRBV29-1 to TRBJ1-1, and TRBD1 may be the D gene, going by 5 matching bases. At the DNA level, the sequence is TGCAGCGTTACCAATTCCAGGGACACTGAAGCTTTCTTT. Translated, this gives CSVTNSRDTEAFF.